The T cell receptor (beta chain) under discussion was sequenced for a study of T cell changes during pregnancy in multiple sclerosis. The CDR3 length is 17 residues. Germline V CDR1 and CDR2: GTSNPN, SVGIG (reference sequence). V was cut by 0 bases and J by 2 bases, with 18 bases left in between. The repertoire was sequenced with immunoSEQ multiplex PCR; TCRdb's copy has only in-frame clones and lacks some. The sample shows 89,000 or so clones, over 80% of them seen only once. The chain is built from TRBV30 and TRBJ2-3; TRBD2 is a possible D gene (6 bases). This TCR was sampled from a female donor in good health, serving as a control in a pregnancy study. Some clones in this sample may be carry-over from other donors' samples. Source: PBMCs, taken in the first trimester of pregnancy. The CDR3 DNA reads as TGTGCCTGGAGTGTACTTTTGTTGCGGGACCTCACAGATACGCAGTATTTT. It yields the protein CAWSVLLLRDLTDTQYF.